This T cell receptor (beta chain) was identified in a study of shared clonotypes between healthy human individuals (TCRdb year 2020). For the study in its entirety: A couple of women and a few men aged 18 to 49 years were included in the cohort. Between about 0.8 and 9 billion PBMCs per donor were obtained by leukapheresis. For each donor, three plates each were used for CD4 naive and CD4 memory, two plates were used for CD8 naive, and one plate was used for CD8 memory. Libraries were prepared and TCR repertoires were sequenced by different laboratories using diverse techniques, in order to increase sequencing depth and limit assay-specific biases. To estimate repertoire size and how much clonotypes are shared between individuals, the study performed deep sequencing of blood TCR repertoires from a few healthy adults. Results and caveats for the whole study, not just this receptor: Larger estimated clonotype richness was generally found for naive subsets than for memory subsets. Pairwise subsampling led to the expectation that sequencing depth would affect the degree of clonotype sharing among donors. Clonotypes shared by all four sorted-subset donors showed higher generation probabilities than non-shared clonotypes. Sampling was restricted to blood, and TCR repertoires in tissues likely differ from the TCR repertoires found in blood. Rarefaction of sorted-subset datasets indicated incomplete sequencing despite the large sequencing depth. Because the study included a small number of donors, the genetic and exposure-history diversity represented was limited. About 5% of naive CD4, 3.5% of naive CD8, about 2.4% of memory CD4, and less than 0.45% of memory CD8 clonotypes were shared across a few donors.

TCR CDR3 regions were amplified from genomic DNA by multiplex PCR using the deep immunoSEQ assay. Extracted genomic DNA from each cell subset was distributed evenly across all wells of several immunoSEQ 96-well plates, and each plate was treated as a replicate. For sorted subsets, approximately 200 ng of genomic DNA, equivalent to some 30,000 T cell genomes, went into each replicate PCR. Purified libraries were quantified with a Qubit 3.0 fluorometer, sized on a Bioanalyzer 2100, and re-quantified with the KAPA Library Quantification kit. A separate single-read 150-cycle Illumina NextSeq 550 flow cell was used to sequence each immunoSEQ 96-well plate. The study's own analysis went as follows. The immunoSEQ output contained only junctional sequences without quality scores, so filtering could not match that applied to full-length reads. To assign V/J genes and CDR3, sequences were annotated against IMGT germline references using PyIR, a Python wrapper for IgBLAST v1.9. Any read was removed if the V/J assignment was weak (E-value above 1e-6), the CDR3 was missing, or the read contained stop codons, out-of-frame junctions, or ambiguous translated residues. V3J clonotypes were defined by identical inferred V gene, J gene, and CDR3 amino acid sequence. The percentage overlap between two repertoires was calculated by dividing the number of shared unique clonotypes by the size of the smaller repertoire. Richness of each repertoire was evaluated using RTK rarefaction, the Chao1 estimator, and Recon v2.1 estimates of unobserved clonotypes. Generation probabilities for all TCRbeta clonotypes obtained by the gDNA method from a few donors were computed using OLGA. TCRdb provides this immuneACCESS table in a form limited to in-frame rearrangements. Some clones are lacking; in checked studies, under half of them reflect an unresolved V gene, and why the rest are absent is not known. For V, J and clone size, that table is used; D and trimming come from the DNA. For this sample the table gives over a million clones, of which roughly 96% were detected only once. Approximately 1.2% of the sample is in the top ten clones.

Regarding this clone: Its antigen target is currently unknown. The sample holds no much larger clone one base away, and base qualities are not on file.

The donors were healthy, HIV-negative adults with no recently reported acute infections or vaccinations. Every donor was a Caucasian adult living in Nashville, Tennessee, USA. CD4+ T cells were enriched by magnetic negative selection; naive cells were then positively selected on CD45RA, and the negative fraction formed the memory subset. Blood was obtained by leukapheresis, after which PBMCs were separated by Ficoll-Histopaque density gradient centrifugation and cryopreserved in liquid nitrogen vapor phase. Analytical flow cytometry was used to check the purity and quantity of every magnetically sorted T cell population. Genomic DNA was isolated from every sorted fraction and measured by UV absorbance on a Nanodrop 2000c. The sequence was collected from a man aged 25 to 45 in good health. Sequencing was performed on naive CD4+ T cells sorted from blood. In light of the paper, this sample's cell subset or site label describes: CD45RA+ positively selected.

The sequenced DNA: TGTGCCAGCAGCAAGCTGAGGACTAGCGGAAAGAGAGGCTACGAGCAGTACTTC. Its coded protein is CASSKLRTSGKRGYEQYF. Recombination joined TRBV7-2 with TRBJ2-7; 10 bases in the middle match TRBD2. The CDR3 runs 18 amino acids, cysteine and phenylalanine included. Only the CDR3 part of the read is kept: 54 bases, read in frame from the first base. The V end gives up 5 bases and the J end 3 bases, leaving 16 bases in the junction not matched to a gene. Via the germline V gene, CDR1 is SGHTA and CDR2 FQGNSA. Extended through the reference TRBV7-2 and TRBJ2-7 proteins, this CDR3 yields the full variable domain: GAGVSQSPSNKVTEKGKDVELRCDPISGHTALYWYRQSLGQGLEFLIYFQGNSAPDKSGLPSDRFSAERTGGSVSTLTIQRTQQEDSAVYLCASSKLRTSGKRGYEQYFGPGTRLTVT.